Sequencing of this T cell receptor beta chain was carried out in a study of blood T cell repertoires in COVID-19 (dated by TCRdb to the early 2020s). About the study as a whole: The collaborator samples originated in the United States, Italy and Spain and spanned the acute and convalescent phases of COVID-19. A de-identified subject ID, COVID-19 status, age in years and sex were almost always included in the sample metadata. The material from the prospective study consisted of cDNA or gDNA derived from T cells, B-cell-depleted T cells, or PBMCs. The repertoires were released in a freely available public database meant as a resource for research on the immune response to SARS-CoV-2. Deeply sampled blood TCRbeta repertoires from subjects exposed to, actively infected with, or recovered from COVID-19 were included in the dataset. Where HLA class I and class II types were available, the types were taken from metadata supplied by the sample provider, not from assay-based typing. Samples came from the ongoing ImmuneRACE study (first 160 participants) plus 1,254 subjects from 6 global collaborators.

Samples from volunteer blood donors who had recovered from COVID-19 were contributed by a second Seattle source. The collaborating institutions used their own protocols to collect whole blood in K2EDTA tubes. For TCRbeta analysis, collaborators shipped samples in one of three forms: frozen whole blood, isolated PBMCs, or DNA extracted from either of those sample types. CDR1 and CDR2 are drawn from the germline V gene: SGHRS, YFSETQ. The junction shows trimming of 0 bases on V and 4 bases on J, and the gene matches do not reach 4 bases of it. There are 15 amino acids in the CDR3, from cysteine to phenylalanine inclusive. The DNA shown is the 45-base CDR3, in frame from base 1. The paper's findings and limits, for the study overall: Clinical and demographic metadata were provided uncurated, with the amount varying by source and participant.

Remarks on this clone: Its antigen has not been determined. The input lacks base qualities; no much larger clone sits a single base away.

TCRbeta CDR3 regions were amplified from genomic DNA using the immunoSEQ Assay, a bias-controlled multiplex PCR. Per the authors' processing: Within the assay, amplification of reference gene primers was used to estimate how many nucleated cells each sample contained. Sequence reads were collapsed and filtered to measure the absolute abundance of every unique TCRbeta CDR3 rearrangement. Productive Simpson clonality was computed per sample as the square root of Simpson's diversity index over productive rearrangements. The immuneACCESS repertoire file appears here via TCRdb, limited to in-frame rearrangements. These files lack a portion of the clones; in checked studies, under half of the deficit traces to unresolved V genes, and the cause of the others is not known. That table furnishes V, J and clone size, whereas the DNA furnished D and trimming. Recorded for this sample are over 200,000 clones; less than 90% of them occurred a single time. The top ten clonotypes cover approximately 3.8% of the sample.

The TCR comes from a man in his 60s who had recovered from COVID-19. The receptor chain draws on TRBV5-1 and TRBJ2-5; 9 junctional bases match TRBD2. Sequencing used peripheral blood. The CDR3 loop reads CASSLGASGVETQYF. At the DNA level, the sequence is TGCGCCAGCAGCTTGGGGGCTAGCGGGGTAGAGACCCAGTACTTC.